Presented here are 23 T cell receptor beta chains from one specimen sequenced in a study of T cells in Graves' hyperthyroidism and ophthalmopathy. Amplified TCR beta CDR3 regions derived from RNA transcripts. First-round RT-PCR of the TCR CDR3 relied on the HTBI primer set. TCRdb reanalysed the multiplex PCR reads using MiXCR and keeps one entry per CDR3 protein. Here the sample spans around 450,000 distinct CDR3 sequences, roughly 13% being singletons. Sequenced sample: blood. The receptors were sampled from a woman under 30 with Graves' hyperthyroidism.

This clonotype was counted ten times or more. The chain recombines TRBV20-1 with TRBJ1-5, with D unresolved. CDR1 and CDR2 from the germline V gene are DFQATT and SNEGSKA (reference sequence). The CDR3 extends over 15 amino acids. V lost 6 bases and J 0 bases, leaving 15 bases between the germline ends. CDR3 sequence: CSAIYPAHSNQPQHF. CDR3 DNA sequence: TGCAGTGCCATCTACCCTGCCCATAGCAATCAGCCCCAGCATTTT.

J is TRBJ2-1 and V is TRBV25-1; tentatively, D is TRBD1 (5 bases). Trimming took off 6 bases at V and 7 bases at J, with 10 bases between the two ends. The germline CDR1 and CDR2 sequences are MGHDK and SYGVNS. The CDR3 consists of 12 residues. Here the CDR3 reads CASRQGANEQFF. The CDR3 bases are TGTGCCAGCAGGCAAGGGGCGAATGAGCAGTTCTTC.

The rearrangement links TRBV6-5 to TRBJ2-7, with 11 positions matching TRBD2. Germline V gene data show CDR1 as MNHEY and CDR2 as SVGAGI. The CDR3 is 18 amino acids. V lost 8 bases to trimming and J lost 7 bases; unmatched junction nucleotides: 22. Here the CDR3 DNA reads TGTGCCAGCTTCTTTCCTAGCGGGAGGACGGGGCCGATGGGAGAGCAGTACTTC. Residues: CASFFPSGRTGPMGEQYF.

The rearrangement links TRBV11-2 to TRBJ2-5; a possible D gene is TRBD1 (5 bases). V lost 6 bases and J lost 1, with 12 bases in between. This CDR3 contains 14 residues. The germline gives CDR1 SGHAT, CDR2 FQNNGV. The CDR3 protein is CASRRQILQETQYF. In nucleotides, the CDR3 is TGTGCCAGCAGGAGACAGATTCTCCAAGAGACCCAGTACTTC. Variable domain in full (rest from reference TRBV11-2 and TRBJ2-5): EAGVAQSPRYKIIEKRQSVAFWCNPISGHATLYWYQQILGQGPKLLIQFQNNGVVDDSQLPKDRFSAERLKGVDSTLKIQPAKLEDSAVYLCASRRQILQETQYFGPGTRLLVL.

The V gene is TRBV2, the J gene TRBJ2-2; 9 positions match TRBD2. Germline-derived CDR1 and CDR2 are SNHLY and FYNNEI. CDR3 length equals 17 residues. Unmatched junction bases numbered 9, after V lost 4 bases and J lost 3 bases. The CDR3 nucleotides read TGTGCCAGCAGTGGTAGCGGGAGAGGAGGGTACACCGGGGAGCTGTTTTTT. Its translation is CASSGSGRGGYTGELFF.

The sample holds many counts of this clonotype. The CDR3 DNA reads TGCAGTGCTAGCTCCGGACAGGAAGTGGGAGAGACCCAGTACTTC. Amino acids: CSASSGQEVGETQYF. V usage is TRBV20-1 and J usage is TRBJ2-5; 7 bases line up with TRBD1. This CDR3 is built from 15 residues. V trimming: 3 bases; J trimming: 4 bases; junction bases outside the gene matches: 11. Germline CDR1 and CDR2: DFQATT and SNEGSKA (reference sequence).

The table lists this clonotype with many counts. The rearrangement joins TRBV13 to TRBJ2-1; D gene unclear. Trimming removed 4 bases at V and 0 bases at J, with 19 bases between. The germline gives CDR1 PRHDT, CDR2 FYEKMQ (reference sequence). The CDR3 contains 18 residues. The CDR3 DNA reads TGTGCCAGCAGCTCCGCCCCTCCCCAGCTGAGCTCCTACAATGAGCAGTTCTTC. It is translated as CASSSAPPQLSSYNEQFF.

In its sample, this clonotype was seen many times. V gene TRBV5-1 combines with J gene TRBJ2-3, with 10 bases aligning to TRBD2. The ends lost 10 bases at V and 4 bases at J; junction bases unmatched: 9. Looked up from germline, CDR1 is SGHRS and CDR2 is YFSETQ. There are 14 residues in the CDR3. Here the CDR3 reads CASTAGGVPDTQYF. CDR3 in DNA: TGCGCCTCCACAGCGGGAGGGGTCCCAGATACGCAGTATTTT.

The chain recombines TRBV7-9 with TRBJ1-1; TRBD1 might be the D (6 bases). The CDR3 is 14 amino acids. Germline V gene lookup returns CDR1 SEHNR and CDR2 FQNEAQ (reference sequence). V lost 2 bases to trimming and J lost 7 bases, with 14 bases between them. Here the CDR3 reads CASSLSIGGNEAFF. The DNA for the CDR3 is TGTGCCAGCAGCTTATCAATAGGGGGGAATGAAGCTTTCTTT.

This clonotype was counted between two and nine times. This chain connects TRBV11-3 to TRBJ2-2; a possible D gene is TRBD2 (5 bases). The CDR3 has 15 amino acids. Trimming took off 5 bases at V and 0 bases at J, with 10 bases between the two ends. Per germline, CDR1 SGHNT and CDR2 YENEEA. For the CDR3, the DNA is TGTGCCAGCAGCCCCCGAGGGTCGAACACCGGGGAGCTGTTTTTT. It codes for CASSPRGSNTGELFF.

This sequence joins TRBV20-1 and TRBJ2-1; D may be TRBD2 (6 bases). Trimming cost V 3 bases and J 7 bases, with 13 bases left between them. The CDR3 covers 13 residues. CDR1 is DFQATT and CDR2 is SNEGSKA in the germline V gene (reference sequence). The CDR3 is CSASLGGKNEQFF. Written as DNA, the CDR3 is TGCAGTGCTAGTCTTGGGGGGAAGAATGAGCAGTTCTTC.

This clonotype was observed a few times. The V and J genes are TRBV27 and TRBJ2-5; 7 positions match TRBD1. The CDR3 sequence is 14 residues long. Germline V CDR1 and CDR2: MNHEY, SMNVEV (reference sequence). The trim removed 2 bases at V and 2 bases at J, leaving 2 bases unmatched. CDR3 region: CASSLPGQQETQYF. Here the CDR3 DNA reads TGTGCCAGCAGTTTACCGGGACAGCAAGAGACCCAGTACTTC.

This clonotype has at least ten counts. In DNA, the CDR3 is TGTGCCAGCAGCTTGGAGGCGGGTCTCTCCTACGAGCAGTACTTC. It yields the protein CASSLEAGLSYEQYF. The chain has TRBV5-4 and TRBJ2-7; a weak D match, TRBD2 (5 bases). CDR1 and CDR2 from the germline V gene are SGHNT and YYREEE (reference sequence). The V and J ends lost 0 bases and 0 bases respectively, with 10 bases between them. The CDR3 spans 15 residues.

The table lists this clonotype with many counts. The rearrangement joins TRBV29-1 to TRBJ1-1; D ambiguous. Germline V gene data show CDR1 as SQVTM and CDR2 as ANQGSEA. This CDR3 region has 13 residues. V lost 7 bases, J lost 1 base, and 13 bases lay in between. CDR3 sequence (DNA): TGCAGCGGGGCGATCGGCGCGAACACTGAAGCTTTCTTT. Translated, it gives CSGAIGANTEAFF.

This clonotype was observed at least ten times. Here the CDR3 DNA reads TGTGCCAGCAGTTTATCGGGGTTGTACCCCACTGAAGCTTTCTTT. Translation: CASSLSGLYPTEAFF. This chain joins TRBV28 and TRBJ1-1; D unresolved. CDR1 and CDR2 from the germline V gene are MDHEN and SYDVKM. Trimming took off 1 base at V and 4 bases at J, with 13 bases between the two ends. The CDR3 runs 15 residues.

This clonotype has ten or more counts. The rearrangement joins TRBV6-2 or TRBV6-3 to TRBJ1-1, with a weak D call TRBD1 (5 bases). The CDR3 runs 14 residues. The germline V gene has CDR1 MNHEY and CDR2 SVGEGT. The V and J ends lost 2 bases and 1 base respectively, with 8 bases between them. CDR3 amino acids: CASSYIGGNTEAFF. The CDR3 DNA reads TGTGCCAGCAGTTACATCGGGGGGAACACTGAAGCTTTCTTT.

This clonotype has just a few counts. This chain connects TRBV5-1 to TRBJ2-2, with 8 bases fitting TRBD2. CDR3 length: 16 residues. Per the germline V gene, CDR1 is SGHRS and CDR2 is YFSETQ. The V and J ends lost 6 bases and 5 bases, in that order; junction bases with no gene match: 12. The CDR3 coding sequence is TGCGCCAGCACCAACCCGGGGCGGGAGGTAACCGGGGAGCTGTTTTTT. Its protein product is CASTNPGREVTGELFF.

This clonotype was seen only a few times. This chain connects TRBV4-1 to TRBJ1-2; no firm D call. The germline gives CDR1 MGHRA, CDR2 YSYEKL. The CDR3 runs 12 residues. With 0 bases removed from V and 8 bases from J, the gap between germline ends came to 7 bases. The CDR3 is CASSQEGWGYTF. DNA of the CDR3: TGCGCCAGCAGCCAAGAGGGTTGGGGCTACACCTTC.

This clonotype was seen only a few times. This sequence joins TRBV7-8 and TRBJ2-2; either TRBD1 or TRBD2 may supply D (6 bases each). V dropped 5 bases and J dropped 8 bases, with 12 bases sitting between them. The CDR3 runs 13 residues. CDR1 SGHVS and CDR2 FQNEAQ come from the germline V gene. The CDR3: CASSRGGLGELFF. The CDR3 DNA follows: TGTGCCAGCAGCCGAGGGGGGTTGGGGGAGCTGTTTTTT.

This CDR3 reads CASSSAGGAYEQYF. DNA for the CDR3: TGCGCCAGCAGCTCGGCAGGGGGTGCCTACGAGCAGTACTTC. This chain uses TRBV5-1 with TRBJ2-7, with 7 bases fitting TRBD1. CDR1 is SGHRS, CDR2 YFSETQ, per germline. The CDR3 covers 14 residues. V dropped 3 bases and J dropped 2; count of bases not matched to a gene: 5. Supplemented by reference TRBV5-1 and TRBJ2-7, the full variable domain reads KAGVTQTPRYLIKTRGQQVTLSCSPISGHRSVSWYQQTPGQGLQFLFEYFSETQRNKGNFPGRFSGRQFSNSRSEMNVSTLELGDSALYLCASSSAGGAYEQYFGPGTRLTVT.

This clonotype was seen repeatedly, ten times or more. The chain employs TRBV29-1 and TRBJ2-1; 9 nucleotides align to TRBD1. CDR1 is SQVTM, CDR2 ANQGSEA, per germline. The CDR3 has 15 amino acids. V dropped 7 bases and J dropped 6; count of bases not matched to a gene: 13. The CDR3 DNA sequence: TGCAGCGCCGACGGCGGACAGGGGTATTCCAATGAGCAGTTCTTC. Protein sequence: CSADGGQGYSNEQFF.

In DNA, the CDR3 is TGCAGTGCCGTAGCGGGCAGCTCCTACAATGAGCAGTTCTTC. Its protein is CSAVAGSSYNEQFF. The V gene is TRBV20-1, the J gene TRBJ2-1; 7 nucleotides align to TRBD2. Germline CDR1 is DFQATT and CDR2 is SNEGSKA (reference sequence). This CDR3 is built from 14 residues. The V segment lost 6 bases and the J segment 0 bases; nucleotides outside the gene matches: 5.

This clonotype was observed a few times. The genes are TRBV10-2 and TRBJ2-7; 11 nucleotides agree with TRBD2. Trimming took 8 bases from V and 6 from J; bases not matched to a gene: 15. Germline V gives CDR1 WSHSY, CDR2 SAAADI. The length of the CDR3 is 16 residues. The DNA of the CDR3 is TGCGCCAGCCTCAATCCGGGACTAGCGGAAGCAAGCGAGCAGTACTTC. Residues: CASLNPGLAEASEQYF.